The clone carrying this T cell receptor (beta chain) was seen more than once but under ten times. Each CDR3 protein gets one entry after TCRdb re-called the RT-PCR reads with MiXCR. The sample includes about 960,000 distinct CDR3 sequences, 18% seen only once; the top ten take around 6%. CDR1 and CDR2 from the germline V gene are SGDLS and YYNGEE. This CDR3 is built from 12 residues. V gave up 3 bases and J gave up 9 bases, with 13 bases separating them. These data are taken from a study of patients and donors after allogeneic stem cell transplantation. This rearrangement joins TRBV9 to TRBJ2-7; D may be TRBD2 (5 bases). This receptor was identified in a human donor who was either an allogeneic HSCT recipient or a stem cell or donor lymphocyte infusion donor (not recorded which). It is not recorded whose cells these are; they may come from a transplant donor. Sequenced: blood, either unsorted or a sorted T cell fraction (not recorded which). CDR3 amino acids: CASSENIGVQYF. Written as DNA, the CDR3 is TGTGCCAGCAGCGAAAACATCGGGGTGCAGTACTTC. Full variable domain (remainder filled in from reference TRBV9 and TRBJ2-7): DSGVTQTPKHLITATGQRVTLRCSPRSGDLSVYWYQQSLDQGLQFLIQYYNGEERAKGNILERFSAQQFPDLHSELNLSSLELGDSALYFCASSENIGVQYFGPGTRLTVT.